The next 18 T cell receptor beta chains were all read from a single sample in a study of cytomegalovirus exposure and HLA in healthy donors. Primers included in the PCR were 60 Vbeta and 13 Jbeta primers. Sequencing was performed with immunoSEQ multiplex PCR; in TCRdb, only in-frame clones are kept and a portion is missing. Its table records around 130,000 clones. Material for sequencing was PBMCs. The receptors were gathered from a woman aged 55-75 years in good health and CMV-seronegative.

The chain has TRBV28 and TRBJ1-2; 10 positions match TRBD1. The CDR3 loop spans 17 amino acids. J gave up 2 bases and V 5 bases, and 11 bases lay outside the gene matches. Germline assignment: CDR1 MDHEN and CDR2 SYDVKM. CDR3 nucleotide sequence: TGTGCCAGCAGTCCCCCGGGACAGGGGACAAAAAACTATGGCTACACCTTC. It encodes CASSPPGQGTKNYGYTF.

As for this clone: The junction departs from germline at one end; a sequencing error may be responsible. This rearrangement joins TRBV6-6 to TRBJ2-5, with TRBD1 matching 10 bases. CDR1 and CDR2 (germline): MNHNY, SVGAGI (reference sequence). CDR3 length: 15 residues. The CDR3 spells CASSYGDRGQGTQYF. DNA of the CDR3: TGTGCCAGCAGTTACGGGGACAGGGGTCAAGGGACCCAGTACTTC.

The CDR3 sequence: CASSYSRAGGGGYTF. In DNA, the CDR3 is TGTGCCAGCAGTTACTCGAGGGCAGGGGGAGGTGGCTACACCTTC. V is TRBV6-5 and J is TRBJ1-2, with 7 bases identical to TRBD1. Germline lookup yields CDR1 MNHEY and CDR2 SVGAGI. This CDR3 region has 15 residues. The V segment lost 0 bases and the J segment 7 bases; nucleotides outside the gene matches: 8.

This chain links TRBV25-1 with TRBJ2-5; 7 bases line up with TRBD2. Germline CDR1 and CDR2: MGHDK and SYGVNS. J gave up 5 bases and V 3 bases, and 6 bases lay outside the gene matches. The CDR3 covers 14 residues. CDR3: CASSEVGGVETQYF. CDR3 nucleotide sequence: TGTGCCAGCAGTGAGGTGGGGGGGGTGGAGACCCAGTACTTC.

This sequence joins TRBV6-5 and TRBJ2-7, with 8 bases that match TRBD1. After removal of 4 bases from V and 3 bases from J, the junction contained 2 bases not matched to a gene. In germline, CDR1 is MNHEY, CDR2 SVGAGI. The CDR3 runs 13 residues. CDR3 DNA: TGTGCCAGCAGTTGGGACAGGTACTACGAGCAGTACTTC. It encodes CASSWDRYYEQYF.

The genes are TRBV7-9 and TRBJ2-5; tentative D call: TRBD2 (5 bases). Trimming took off 4 bases at V and 2 bases at J, with 26 bases between the two ends. The CDR3 consists of 19 residues. Germline-derived CDR1 and CDR2 are SEHNR and FQNEAQ (reference sequence). In DNA, the CDR3 is TGTGCCAGCAGCTATAGCGACTACTATCAAGCAAACGGACAAGAGACCCAGTACTTC. Translation gives CASSYSDYYQANGQETQYF.

The genes are TRBV19 and TRBJ1-1; D not resolved. The V end was cut by 4 bases, the J end by 4 bases, with 13 bases between. This CDR3 spans 14 amino acids. Germline CDR1 is LNHDA and CDR2 is SQIVND (reference sequence). CDR3 sequence reads: CASSTGNVVTEAFF. The CDR3 DNA reads as TGTGCCAGTAGTACGGGTAACGTGGTCACTGAAGCTTTCTTT.

The rearrangement uses TRBV2 and TRBJ1-2; 10 nucleotides agree with TRBD1. Unmatched junction bases numbered 3, after V lost 5 bases and J lost 3 bases. Germline CDR1 and CDR2: SNHLY and FYNNEI. The CDR3 consists of 14 residues. The CDR3 region has the DNA TGTGCCAGCAGTTCCGGGACAGGGGACTATGGCTACACCTTC. This encodes CASSSGTGDYGYTF.

The DNA for the CDR3 is TGTGCCAGTAGTACAGGCCCGAACACCGGGGAGCTGTTTTTT. This gives the protein CASSTGPNTGELFF. The chain uses TRBV19 and TRBJ2-2; D remains unclear. The CDR3 loop spans 14 amino acids. Germline CDR1 is LNHDA and CDR2 is SQIVND (reference sequence). The V gene lost 4 bases and the J gene lost 0 bases, with 6 bases spanning the gap.

The chain uses TRBV14 and TRBJ2-3; TRBD2 matches 12 bases. The V gene end was trimmed by 1 base and the J gene end by 2 bases; junction bases not matched to a gene: 4. The CDR3 has 17 residues. The V gene's germline CDR1 is SGHDN and CDR2 FVKESK. In DNA, the CDR3 is TGTGCCAGCAGCCAAGGGGGACTAGCGGGCTTCACAGATACGCAGTATTTT. Translation: CASSQGGLAGFTDTQYF.

The chain employs TRBV6-5 and TRBJ2-7; D remains unclear. The V gene's germline CDR1 is MNHEY and CDR2 SVGAGI. CDR3 length: 15 amino acids. Between the trimmed V and J ends, which lost 4 bases and 0 bases, there was a span of 13 bases. CDR3 amino acids: CASSLGGSSSYEQYF. CDR3 coding DNA: TGTGCCAGCAGTTTAGGCGGCAGTAGCTCCTACGAGCAGTACTTC.

The J gene is TRBJ2-7, the V gene TRBV7-9, with D perhaps matching TRBD1 (5 bases). V gave up 1 base and J gave up 9 bases, with 10 bases separating them. Germline CDR1 and CDR2: SEHNR and FQNEAQ (reference sequence). The CDR3 extends over 12 amino acids. For the CDR3, the DNA is TGTGCCAGCAGCTTAGAACAGGTCGGGCAGTACTTC. This encodes CASSLEQVGQYF.

The chain links TRBV18 to TRBJ2-5; D ambiguous. The CDR3 sequence is 12 residues long. CDR1 is KGHSH, CDR2 LQKENI, per germline. Trimming cost V 3 bases and J 5 bases, with 7 bases left between them. The DNA for the CDR3 is TGTGCCAGCTCACCTCTCGTGGAGACCCAGTACTTC. Its protein product is CASSPLVETQYF.

The chain uses TRBV7-8 and TRBJ2-7, with 9 bases that match TRBD1. Germline CDR1 and CDR2: SGHVS and FQNEAQ. With V trimmed by 5 bases and J by 3 bases, 8 bases remained unmatched. The CDR3 consists of 15 residues. CDR3 bases: TGTGCCAGCAGCCGGACAGGGGCCAGGCTCTACGAGCAGTACTTC. Translation gives CASSRTGARLYEQYF.

The rearrangement uses TRBV7-8 and TRBJ2-6; unclear D gene. Germline V lookup: CDR1 SGHVS, CDR2 FQNEAQ. V lost 1 base to trimming and J lost 2 bases, with 6 bases between them. The CDR3 is made up of 15 amino acids. In DNA, the CDR3 is TGTGCCAGCAGCTTAGGGGCTACTGGGGCCAACGTCCTGACTTTC. This sequence encodes CASSLGATGANVLTF.

The gene calls are TRBV27 and TRBJ1-1, with 10 bases fitting TRBD1. V shed 7 bases and J 5 bases; nucleotides not matched to a gene: 10. The CDR3 extends over 15 amino acids. Germline CDR1 is MNHEY and CDR2 is SMNVEV (reference sequence). The CDR3 sequence is CASIHRQGAITEAFF. The CDR3 DNA reads TGTGCCAGCATCCACCGACAGGGGGCGATAACTGAAGCTTTCTTT.

This chain joins TRBV28 and TRBJ1-4, with TRBD1 matching over 9 bases. After removal of 5 bases from V and 0 bases from J, the junction contained 13 bases not matched to a gene. CDR1 is MDHEN and CDR2 is SYDVKM in the germline V gene. This CDR3 comprises 19 residues. The CDR3 loop reads CASSTKYGTGKATNEKLFF. The CDR3 DNA is TGTGCCAGCAGTACGAAATACGGGACAGGGAAAGCAACTAATGAAAAACTGTTTTTT.

The chain has TRBV9 and TRBJ2-7, with D possibly TRBD2 on 6 matching bases. Trimming shortened V by 1 base and J by 0 bases, and 11 bases separated the two germline ends. The CDR3 has 15 amino acids. Germline CDR1 and CDR2: SGDLS and YYNGEE. The DNA for the CDR3 is TGTGCCAGCAGCGTATCCGGGGGATACTCCTACGAGCAGTACTTC. Translated, it gives CASSVSGGYSYEQYF.